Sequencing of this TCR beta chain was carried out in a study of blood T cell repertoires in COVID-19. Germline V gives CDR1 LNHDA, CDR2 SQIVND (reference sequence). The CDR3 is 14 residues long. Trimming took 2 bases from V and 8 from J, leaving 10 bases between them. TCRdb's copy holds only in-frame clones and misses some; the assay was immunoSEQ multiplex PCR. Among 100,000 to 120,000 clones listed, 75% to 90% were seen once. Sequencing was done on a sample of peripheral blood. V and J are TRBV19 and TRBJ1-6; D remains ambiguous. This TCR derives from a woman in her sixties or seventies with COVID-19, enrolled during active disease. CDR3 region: CASSIIGEDSPLHF. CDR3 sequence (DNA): TGTGCCAGTAGTATAATCGGGGAGGATTCACCCCTCCACTTT.